The clone carrying this T cell receptor beta chain was counted between two and nine times. What it recognizes is unknown. These data belong to a study of liver allograft versus peripheral blood T cells. On the study more broadly: Comparative analysis was performed on T cell receptor repertoires from transplanted livers and from recipients' peripheral blood. Study observations and caveats: Reportedly, the T cell receptor repertoires present inside liver allografts differed from those in peripheral blood.

Each CDR3 protein gets one entry after TCRdb re-called the reads with MiXCR. The sample carries around 6,300 distinct CDR3 sequences, 17% recorded once. The CDR3 spans 15 residues. Germline-derived CDR1 and CDR2 are LNHDA and SQIVND (reference sequence). V was pared by 1 base and J by 4 bases, with 13 bases between. The receptor's source is a human patient who had a liver transplant. Some of these T cells may belong to the graft donor. The rearrangement joins TRBV19 to TRBJ2-5, with TRBD1 as a possible D gene (5 bases). Here the CDR3 reads CASSIGGKGVETQYF. The CDR3 DNA is TGTGCCAGTAGTATAGGGGGTAAAGGGGTAGAGACCCAGTACTTC.